A selection of T cell receptor beta chains follows, all from one sample in a study of blood T cell repertoires in COVID-19. Data came from immunoSEQ multiplex PCR; TCRdb stores just in-frame clones and leaves some out. Counted here are about 260,000 clones, 85% to 90% occurring once; the ten biggest clones make up roughly 5.6%. Sequencing input: peripheral blood. These receptors were obtained from a woman aged 60-75 years with COVID-19, enrolled during active disease. CDR3s include the opening cysteine and the closing phenylalanine or tryptophan. The D gene is left open where the match is weak. Some rows mark clone size as missing; the rest say once, few, many or name a class of expanded clone.

d_call | clone_size | j_call | cdr3_length | v_call | cdr3_nt | cdr3_aa
NA | NA | TRBJ1-1 | 14 | TRBV18 | TGTGCCAGCTCACCACCAAGTAGATACACTGAAGCTTTCTTT | CASSPPSRYTEAFF
NA | NA | TRBJ1-5 | 16 | TRBV4-2 | TGTGCCAGCAGCCAAGACGGGGGGGGAGGGAATCAGCCCCAGCATTTT | CASSQDGGGGNQPQHF
NA | NA | TRBJ1-6 | 15 | TRBV21-1 | TGTGCCAGTCCCTTGGGGAGCTCCTATAATTCACCCCTCCACTTT | CASPLGSSYNSPLHF
NA | NA | TRBJ2-2 | 16 | TRBV9 | TGTGCCAGCAGCGTAGCGGGAACTCCTAACACCGGGGAGCTGTTTTTT | CASSVAGTPNTGELFF
NA | NA | TRBJ2-5 | 12 | TRBV6-2/TRBV6-3 | TGTGCCAGCAGTTACACCGGGAAGACCCAGTACTTC | CASSYTGKTQYF
TRBD2 | NA | TRBJ2-1 | 16 | TRBV6-2/TRBV6-3 | TGTGCCAGCAGCCTTTTAGCGGGGGGCTCCTACAATGAGCAGTTCTTC | CASSLLAGGSYNEQFF
NA | NA | TRBJ2-1 | 15 | TRBV13 | TGTGCCAGCAGCTTCAACCGGGATTTTGGCGATGAGCAGTTCTTC | CASSFNRDFGDEQFF
NA | once | TRBJ1-1 | 13 | TRBV6-6 | TGTGCCACCCGGCCGGGGGGCAGGACTGAAGCTTTCTTT | CATRPGGRTEAFF
TRBD1 | NA | TRBJ2-7 | 15 | TRBV18 | TGTGCCAGCTCACCCGCGGACAGGGGGGGATACGAGCAGTACTTC | CASSPADRGGYEQYF
NA | once | TRBJ2-1 | 13 | TRBV12-3/TRBV12-4 | TGTGCCAGCAGTCGGGATTCCACTGGGGAGCAGTTCTTC | CASSRDSTGEQFF
TRBD1 | NA | TRBJ1-6 | 19 | TRBV7-9 | TGTGCCAGCAGCTTATTGGGCAGGGGGACGAGCTCCTATAATTCACCCCTCCACTTT | CASSLLGRGTSSYNSPLHF
TRBD2 | NA | TRBJ2-3 | 15 | TRBV28 | TGTGCCAGCAGCTTCCCTAGCGGGATCACAGATACGCAGTATTTT | CASSFPSGITDTQYF
TRBD2 | NA | TRBJ2-1 | 14 | TRBV18 | TGTGCCAGCTCACATTCCAGCGGGAACAATGAGCAGTTCTTC | CASSHSSGNNEQFF
NA | NA | TRBJ1-2 | 12 | TRBV6-5 | TGTGCCAGCAGTTTCAGTAACTATGGCTACACCTTC | CASSFSNYGYTF
TRBD1 | NA | TRBJ1-5 | 14 | TRBV6-5 | TGTGCCAGCAGCCCAGACAGGGAGCACCAGCCCCAGCATTTT | CASSPDREHQPQHF
NA | NA | TRBJ1-2 | 15 | TRBV6-4 | TGTGCCAGCAGAACACAGGGTATTGGCTTCTATGGCTACACCTTC | CASRTQGIGFYGYTF
NA | NA | TRBJ2-7 | 13 | TRBV11-3 | TGTGCCAGCAGCCGCGGACAGCGGAACGAGCAGTACTTC | CASSRGQRNEQYF
NA | few | TRBJ2-1 | 17 | TRBV29-1 | TGCAGCGTTGGACGATTTGGATTCTCCAACGAGGTGAATGAGCAGTTCTTC | CSVGRFGFSNEVNEQFF
TRBD2 | NA | TRBJ2-5 | 14 | TRBV2 | TGTGCCAGCACTAATAGCGGGAGTCCCGAGACCCAGTACTTC | CASTNSGSPETQYF
NA | NA | TRBJ2-3 | 14 | TRBV18 | TGTGCCAGCTCGCGGCGCGGGAACACAGATACGCAGTATTTT | CASSRRGNTDTQYF
NA | NA | TRBJ1-2 | 11 | TRBV30 | TGTGCCTGGAGTGGAACGGGAGGCTACACCTTC | CAWSGTGGYTF
NA | NA | TRBJ1-2 | 14 | TRBV28 | TGTGCCAGCAGTCCCCGGGACTCTAACTATGGCTACACCTTC | CASSPRDSNYGYTF
TRBD2 | NA | TRBJ2-2 | 16 | TRBV18 | TGTGCCAGCTCACCGGGACTAGCGGGAGGATCCGGGGAGCTGTTTTTT | CASSPGLAGGSGELFF
TRBD1 | NA | TRBJ1-2 | 15 | TRBV19 | TGTGCCAGTAGCTACGGACAGGGGGCTAACTATGGCTACACCTTC | CASSYGQGANYGYTF
NA | NA | TRBJ1-4 | 13 | TRBV7-9 | TGTGCCAGCAGTCCACAGGGAAATGAAAAACTGTTTTTT | CASSPQGNEKLFF